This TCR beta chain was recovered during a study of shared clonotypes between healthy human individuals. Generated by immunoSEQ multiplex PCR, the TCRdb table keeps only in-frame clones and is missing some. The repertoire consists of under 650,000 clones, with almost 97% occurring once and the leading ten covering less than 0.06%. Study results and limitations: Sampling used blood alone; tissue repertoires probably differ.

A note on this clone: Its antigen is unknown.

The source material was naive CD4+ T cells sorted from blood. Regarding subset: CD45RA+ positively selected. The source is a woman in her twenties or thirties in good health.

The CDR3 loop is CASSSGTTYGYTF. The CDR3 nucleotides read TGTGCCAGCAGCTCCGGGACAACCTATGGCTACACCTTC. V gene TRBV2 combines with J gene TRBJ1-2, with D perhaps matching TRBD1 (6 bases). V was trimmed by 6 bases and J by 4 bases, leaving 12 bases between them. Germline V gene data show CDR1 as SNHLY and CDR2 as FYNNEI. The CDR3 contains 13 residues.